The 30 T cell receptor beta chains listed next were all sequenced from one sample in a study of T cell changes during pregnancy in multiple sclerosis. TCRdb's table, derived via immunoSEQ multiplex PCR, lists solely in-frame clones and lacks some. Here the sample spans 81,000 or so clones, roughly nine tenths being singletons. The material sequenced was PBMCs, taken in the first trimester of pregnancy. Source of these receptors: a female donor in good health, serving as a control in a pregnancy study. Some clones in this sample may be carry-over from other donors' samples.

The chain joins TRBV5-1 to TRBJ2-5, with D perhaps matching TRBD2 (7 bases). CDR3 length: 15 residues. The germline V gene has CDR1 SGHRS and CDR2 YFSETQ. V lost 0 bases and J 4 bases, leaving 13 bases between the germline ends. CDR3 loop: CASSLGGGPRETQYF. The CDR3 nucleotides are TGCGCCAGCAGCTTGGGGGGGGGCCCCAGAGAGACCCAGTACTTC. Full variable domain (outside the CDR3, taken from reference TRBV5-1 and TRBJ2-5): KAGVTQTPRYLIKTRGQQVTLSCSPISGHRSVSWYQQTPGQGLQFLFEYFSETQRNKGNFPGRFSGRQFSNSRSEMNVSTLELGDSALYLCASSLGGGPRETQYFGPGTRLLVL.

V and J are TRBV6-5 and TRBJ2-2, with 7 bases that match TRBD1. This CDR3 has 15 amino acids. Per germline, CDR1 MNHEY and CDR2 SVGAGI. V was clipped by 2 bases and J by 3 bases; unmatched bases: 3. The CDR3 protein is CASSYGDSYTGELFF. For the CDR3, the DNA is TGTGCCAGCAGTTACGGGGACAGTTACACCGGGGAGCTGTTTTTT.

The CDR3 DNA reads as TGTGCCAGCTCAAACTCCCCGGGACAGAACACTGAAGCTTTCTTT. This gives the protein CASSNSPGQNTEAFF. The genes are TRBV18 and TRBJ1-1, with D tentatively TRBD1 (6 bases). CDR1 is KGHSH and CDR2 is LQKENI in the germline V gene. The CDR3 sequence is 15 residues long. V lost 5 bases and J 1 base, leaving 14 bases between the germline ends.

The CDR3 loop reads CASSVTGTVTGELFF. Here the CDR3 DNA reads TGTGCCAGCAGTGTAACCGGGACAGTGACCGGGGAGCTGTTTTTT. V and J are TRBV25-1 and TRBJ2-2, with 7 bases matching TRBD1. The CDR3 covers 15 residues. Looked up from germline, CDR1 is MGHDK and CDR2 is SYGVNS. J lost 5 bases, V lost 4 bases, and 7 bases had no gene match.

This chain joins TRBV6-1 and TRBJ2-2, with 9 nucleotides matching TRBD1. This CDR3 comprises 15 residues. In germline, CDR1 is MNHNS, CDR2 SASEGT. The V segment lost 7 bases and the J segment 4 bases; nucleotides outside the gene matches: 7. The CDR3 sequence: CASTTDRGSTGELFF. The DNA for the CDR3 is TGTGCCAGCACTACGGACAGGGGTAGCACCGGGGAGCTGTTTTTT.

J is TRBJ2-5 and V is TRBV7-6; 8 nucleotides line up with TRBD1. J lost 1 base, V lost 2 bases, and 3 bases had no gene match. Germline-derived CDR1 and CDR2 are SGHVS and FNYEAQ. The CDR3 runs 15 residues. CDR3: CASSLPRGLQETQYF. CDR3 bases: TGTGCCAGCAGCTTACCCAGGGGGCTCCAAGAGACCCAGTACTTC.

CDR3 region: CASSDTPTGGRVNTEAFF. CDR3 DNA: TGTGCCAGCAGCGATACGCCTACTGGGGGGAGGGTGAACACTGAAGCTTTCTTT. The rearrangement joins TRBV2 to TRBJ1-1; a weak D match, TRBD1 (5 bases). Germline CDR1 is SNHLY and CDR2 is FYNNEI. The CDR3 runs 18 residues. The V and J ends lost 6 bases and 0 bases respectively, with 23 bases between them.

This sequence joins TRBV6-1 and TRBJ2-7; 7 nucleotides agree with TRBD2. After removal of 2 bases from V and 5 bases from J, the junction contained 9 bases not matched to a gene. Germline CDR1 MNHNS, CDR2 SASEGT. The CDR3 contains 15 residues. In DNA, the CDR3 is TGTGCCAGCAGTGAATGGGGGGAGGGAAGGGACGAGCAGTACTTC. Amino acid sequence: CASSEWGEGRDEQYF.

This clone was seen a handful of times. This sequence joins TRBV9 and TRBJ1-2, with D perhaps matching TRBD1 (5 bases). V gave up 2 bases and J gave up 9 bases, with 11 bases separating them. CDR1 and CDR2 from the germline V gene are SGDLS and YYNGEE. The length of the CDR3 is 12 residues. CDR3 loop: CASSVSGLRYTF. The CDR3 DNA reads TGTGCCAGCAGCGTCTCAGGGCTGCGCTACACCTTC.

This clone was detected once. V and J are TRBV2 and TRBJ1-2, with 10 nucleotides matching TRBD1. This CDR3 is built from 14 residues. The trim removed 6 bases at V and 0 bases at J, leaving 1 base unmatched. Germline CDR1 is SNHLY and CDR2 is FYNNEI. The CDR3 here is CASRGTGANYGYTF. The CDR3 DNA follows: TGTGCCAGCAGGGGGACAGGGGCTAACTATGGCTACACCTTC.

The chain couples TRBV7-3 to TRBJ2-3, with a possible D match to TRBD1 (6 bases). CDR1 SGHTA and CDR2 FQGTGA come from the germline V gene. V was shortened by 5 bases and J by 4 bases, with 16 bases between the two germline ends. The CDR3 loop spans 15 amino acids. The CDR3 DNA reads TGTGCCAGCAGCCTGACAGGTTCTCTTTCAGATACGCAGTATTTT. Its translation: CASSLTGSLSDTQYF.

This sequence joins TRBV19 and TRBJ1-2; tentatively, D is TRBD1 (5 bases). V lost 7 bases and J lost 2, with 17 bases in between. Per the germline V gene, CDR1 is LNHDA and CDR2 is SQIVND (reference sequence). This CDR3 has 15 residues. CDR3 DNA sequence: TGTGCCAGTATCGGCTCGACAGATGTAAACTATGGCTACACCTTC. Translated: CASIGSTDVNYGYTF.

The rearrangement uses TRBV11-2 and TRBJ2-1, with 12 positions matching TRBD2. Germline CDR1 and CDR2: SGHAT and FQNNGV. The CDR3 consists of 17 residues. Trimming removed 0 bases from V and 4 bases from J; junction bases left unmatched: 4. The CDR3 region is CASSLDLGLAGYNEQFF. CDR3 DNA sequence: TGTGCCAGCAGCTTAGATCTCGGACTAGCGGGATACAATGAGCAGTTCTTC.

The J gene is TRBJ1-5, the V gene TRBV2; no clear D gene. CDR1 is SNHLY and CDR2 is FYNNEI in the germline V gene. CDR3 length: 12 residues. V shed 4 bases and J shed 9 bases, with 10 bases lying between them. The DNA of the CDR3 is TGTGCCAGCAGTGGCGGGGTGGCGCCCCAGCATTTT. Translating it yields CASSGGVAPQHF.

The chain couples TRBV6-4 to TRBJ1-2; TRBD1 matches 11 bases. This CDR3 is 14 amino acids long. The V gene end was trimmed by 5 bases and the J gene end by 5 bases; junction bases not matched to a gene: 4. CDR1 and CDR2 from the germline V gene are MRHNA and SNTAGT. CDR3 region: CASSPDRGRYGYTF. CDR3 sequence (DNA): TGTGCCAGCAGTCCGGACAGGGGGCGTTATGGCTACACCTTC.

This clone was counted once. The gene calls are TRBV4-1 and TRBJ2-1, with TRBD1 matching over 8 bases. From germline, CDR1 is MGHRA and CDR2 YSYEKL. V lost 7 bases to trimming and J lost 3 bases; unmatched junction nucleotides: 2. The CDR3 spans 13 residues. CDR3 nucleotides: TGCGCCAGCACGGACAGGGTCTACAATGAGCAGTTCTTC. This translates into CASTDRVYNEQFF.

This rearrangement joins TRBV7-2 to TRBJ1-5; no reliable D call. Germline V gene lookup returns CDR1 SGHTA and CDR2 FQGNSA. The CDR3 runs 13 residues. The ends were cut back, 4 bases at V and 4 bases at J, with 8 bases in the middle. This CDR3 reads CASSSEVNQPQHF. The CDR3 nucleotides are TGTGCCAGCAGCTCAGAGGTGAATCAGCCCCAGCATTTT.

This clone has only a few counts. The chain carries TRBV28 and TRBJ1-6; 7 bases match TRBD1. CDR3 length: 14 residues. The V segment lost 8 bases and the J segment 6 bases; nucleotides outside the gene matches: 7. Germline CDR1 reads MDHEN; CDR2 reads SYDVKM. CDR3 DNA: TGTGCCAGCCGTATCCGGGACAGTAATTCACCCCTCCACTTT. Its protein is CASRIRDSNSPLHF.

This chain joins TRBV27 and TRBJ2-2; TRBD1 matches 7 bases. The CDR3 length is 17 residues. The V gene end was trimmed by 7 bases and the J gene end by 5 bases; junction bases not matched to a gene: 16. Looked up from germline, CDR1 is MNHEY and CDR2 is SMNVEV (reference sequence). This CDR3 is CASTSGTVSSVTGELFF. The CDR3 region has the DNA TGTGCCAGCACATCCGGGACAGTTAGTTCTGTGACCGGGGAGCTGTTTTTT.

This clone was recorded once. This chain connects TRBV5-1 to TRBJ2-3, with 8 nucleotides matching TRBD1. The length of the CDR3 is 14 residues. CDR1 is SGHRS, CDR2 YFSETQ, per germline. J gave up 3 bases and V 8 bases, and 8 bases lay outside the gene matches. In DNA, the CDR3 is TGCGCCAGTAGTGGACAGGGATTGACAGATACGCAGTATTTT. Encoded protein: CASSGQGLTDTQYF.

The chain is built from TRBV29-1 and TRBJ1-2, with D hard to call. CDR3 length equals 12 residues. Germline values: CDR1 SQVTM, CDR2 ANQGSEA. Trimming removed 6 bases from V and 4 bases from J, with 12 bases in between. CDR3 region: CSVELEAYGYTF. The CDR3 coding sequence is TGCAGCGTGGAGTTAGAAGCCTATGGCTACACCTTC.

V and J are TRBV2 and TRBJ2-5; 7 bases line up with TRBD1. There are 15 residues in the CDR3. V was clipped by 4 bases and J by 4 bases; unmatched bases: 9. Germline V lookup: CDR1 SNHLY, CDR2 FYNNEI. The CDR3 nucleotides read TGTGCCAGCAGTGGGTCCTCGACAGGGAGAGAGACCCAGTACTTC. Protein sequence: CASSGSSTGRETQYF.

This sequence joins TRBV6-5 and TRBJ1-1; unclear D gene. Trimming took 5 bases from V and 1 from J, leaving 8 bases between them. The CDR3 consists of 13 residues. Per the germline V gene, CDR1 is MNHEY and CDR2 is SVGAGI. CDR3 protein: CASSREGNTEAFF. The CDR3 nucleotides read TGTGCCAGCAGTCGGGAAGGGAACACTGAAGCTTTCTTT.

The chain employs TRBV10-2 and TRBJ1-4; perhaps TRBD1 as D (5 bases). In germline, CDR1 is WSHSY, CDR2 SAAADI. V was pared by 2 bases and J by 12 bases, with 16 bases between. This CDR3 region has 14 residues. The CDR3 DNA reads TGCGCCAGCAGTGAGACTATGAGGAGGGGACAACTGTTTTTT. It is translated as CASSETMRRGQLFF.

This clone occurred once. The chain recombines TRBV28 with TRBJ1-2; 7 bases are shared with TRBD1. The CDR3 has 15 amino acids. The junction had 8 bases not matched to a gene; V was cut back by 5 bases and J by 2 bases. Germline V gene sequence: CDR1 MDHEN, CDR2 SYDVKM. This chain's CDR3 is CASSPGGMENYGYTF. CDR3 DNA sequence: TGTGCCAGCAGTCCAGGGGGAATGGAGAACTATGGCTACACCTTC.

The chain has TRBV5-1 and TRBJ1-6; TRBD1 might be the D (5 bases). Germline values: CDR1 SGHRS, CDR2 YFSETQ. Between the trimmed V and J ends, which lost 0 bases and 10 bases, there was a span of 14 bases. This CDR3 comprises 15 residues. This CDR3 is CASSLGIGGESPLHF. Written as DNA, the CDR3 is TGCGCCAGCAGCTTGGGCATTGGGGGGGAATCACCCCTCCACTTT.

V gene TRBV28 combines with J gene TRBJ1-2, with 7 bases that match TRBD1. Germline loops: CDR1 MDHEN, CDR2 SYDVKM. The CDR3 length is 15 residues. Unmatched junction bases numbered 8, after V lost 4 bases and J lost 3 bases. The CDR3 loop is CASSSPYRGDYGYTF. CDR3 in DNA: TGTGCCAGCAGTTCCCCCTACAGGGGCGACTATGGCTACACCTTC.

The J gene is TRBJ2-2, the V gene TRBV28, with TRBD2 matching 7 bases. The CDR3 is 16 amino acids. Germline values: CDR1 MDHEN, CDR2 SYDVKM. V dropped 4 bases and J dropped 6; count of bases not matched to a gene: 11. For the CDR3, the DNA is TGTGCCAGCAGTTCCCCCGCGGGAGCCTTGGCCGGGGAGCTGTTTTTT. As protein: CASSSPAGALAGELFF. Full variable domain (rest looked up from reference TRBV28 and TRBJ2-2): DVKVTQSSRYLVKRTGEKVFLECVQDMDHENMFWYRQDPGLGLRLIYFSYDVKMKEKGDIPEGYSVSREKKERFSLILESASTNQTSMYLCASSSPAGALAGELFFGEGSRLTVL.

This chain links TRBV27 with TRBJ1-5; the D gene is possibly TRBD1 (5 bases). Germline values: CDR1 MNHEY, CDR2 SMNVEV (reference sequence). Trimming pared 4 bases from V and 1 base from J, leaving 8 bases between. The CDR3 sequence is 14 residues long. The CDR3 nucleotides are TGTGCCAGCAGTTATCAGGGCAGCAATCAGCCCCAGCATTTT. Residues: CASSYQGSNQPQHF.

V gene TRBV6-1 combines with J gene TRBJ2-7; tentatively, D is TRBD1 (6 bases). This CDR3 is built from 12 residues. CDR1 is MNHNS, CDR2 SASEGT, per germline. Trimming took off 4 bases at V and 6 bases at J, with 10 bases between the two ends. This chain's CDR3 is CASSVRGIEQYF. Here the CDR3 DNA reads TGTGCCAGCAGTGTCAGGGGTATCGAGCAGTACTTC.